These T cell receptor beta chains were read from a single sample in a study of identical twins. A single record per CDR3 protein comes from TCRdb applying MiXCR to the 5' RACE reads. Found here are fewer than 250,000 distinct CDR3 sequences, roughly 7.5% of them singletons; the top ten hold 5.4%. These same records also appear under a second study, on yellow fever vaccine responses in identical twins.

The sequenced sample was CD8+ T cells sorted from blood. The receptor source for this set is a woman under 30 in good health. CDR3s include the opening cysteine and the closing phenylalanine or tryptophan. D genes are given only for firm matches. Clone sizes are given selectively: once, few, many, or a class where the clone is expanded.

D gene: TRBD2
V gene: TRBV20-1
J gene: TRBJ2-2
clone size: many
CDR3 protein: CSARVSGDTGELFF
CDR3 DNA: TGCAGTGCTAGAGTTAGCGGGGACACCGGGGAGCTGTTTTTT

D gene: NA
V gene: TRBV6-1
J gene: TRBJ2-2
clone size: NA
CDR3 protein: CASSTADANTGELFF
CDR3 DNA: TGTGCCAGCAGTACCGCGGACGCGAACACCGGGGAGCTGTTTTTT

D gene: NA
V gene: TRBV4-1
J gene: TRBJ1-5
clone size: NA
CDR3 protein: CASSQDWGVGQPQHF
CDR3 DNA: TGCGCCAGCAGCCAAGATTGGGGAGTGGGGCAGCCCCAGCATTTT

D gene: NA
V gene: TRBV5-1
J gene: TRBJ2-1
clone size: few
CDR3 protein: CASSPPIGEQFF
CDR3 DNA: TGCGCCAGCAGCCCGCCGATAGGTGAGCAGTTCTTC

D gene: NA
V gene: TRBV7-9
J gene: TRBJ2-2
clone size: many
CDR3 protein: CASSPGPANTGELFF
CDR3 DNA: TGTGCCAGCAGCCCTGGTCCAGCGAACACCGGGGAGCTGTTTTTT

D gene: NA
V gene: TRBV28
J gene: TRBJ2-3
clone size: few
CDR3 protein: CASNGGARTDTQYF
CDR3 DNA: TGTGCCAGCAATGGGGGGGCGCGGACAGATACGCAGTATTTT

D gene: NA
V gene: TRBV12-3/TRBV12-4
J gene: TRBJ2-1
clone size: many
CDR3 protein: CASARGSPNEQFF
CDR3 DNA: TGTGCCAGCGCCCGGGGCAGCCCCAATGAGCAGTTCTTC

D gene: TRBD1
V gene: TRBV6-5
J gene: TRBJ2-1
clone size: NA
CDR3 protein: CASSYLGQGEDNEQFF
CDR3 DNA: TGTGCCAGCAGTTACCTTGGACAGGGGGAGGACAATGAGCAGTTCTTC

D gene: TRBD1
V gene: TRBV14
J gene: TRBJ1-4
clone size: NA
CDR3 protein: CASSRGQAAFEKLFF
CDR3 DNA: TGTGCCAGCAGCCGCGGACAGGCCGCTTTTGAAAAACTGTTTTTT

D gene: NA
V gene: TRBV27
J gene: TRBJ2-3
clone size: NA
CDR3 protein: CASSLVVSSTDTQYF
CDR3 DNA: TGTGCCAGCAGTTTAGTAGTCTCTAGCACAGATACGCAGTATTTT